This T cell receptor (beta chain) was captured in a study of T cell responses to AZD1222 COVID-19 vaccine. TCRdb's copy holds only in-frame clones and misses some; the assay was immunoSEQ multiplex PCR. The table has about 140,000 clones, roughly 88% seen once; the top ten hold approximately 5.9%. Germline V gives CDR1 MNHEY, CDR2 SVGAGI. V lost 6 bases and J 7 bases, leaving 19 bases between the germline ends. The CDR3 extends over 15 amino acids. The count of this clone is one. Its antigen is not known. Study-level points and caveats: Sampled repertoires all dated from after the peak T cell response.

The source was peripheral blood, collected 28 days after the second AZD1222 dose. The chain employs TRBV6-5 and TRBJ1-3, with D perhaps TRBD1 (6 bases). The sequence was obtained from an adult who received the AZD1222 COVID-19 vaccine. The CDR3 loop reads CASSRGGDGGNTIYF. CDR3 nucleotide sequence: TGTGCCAGCAGCAGGGGAGGGGATGGAGGGAACACCATATATTTT.